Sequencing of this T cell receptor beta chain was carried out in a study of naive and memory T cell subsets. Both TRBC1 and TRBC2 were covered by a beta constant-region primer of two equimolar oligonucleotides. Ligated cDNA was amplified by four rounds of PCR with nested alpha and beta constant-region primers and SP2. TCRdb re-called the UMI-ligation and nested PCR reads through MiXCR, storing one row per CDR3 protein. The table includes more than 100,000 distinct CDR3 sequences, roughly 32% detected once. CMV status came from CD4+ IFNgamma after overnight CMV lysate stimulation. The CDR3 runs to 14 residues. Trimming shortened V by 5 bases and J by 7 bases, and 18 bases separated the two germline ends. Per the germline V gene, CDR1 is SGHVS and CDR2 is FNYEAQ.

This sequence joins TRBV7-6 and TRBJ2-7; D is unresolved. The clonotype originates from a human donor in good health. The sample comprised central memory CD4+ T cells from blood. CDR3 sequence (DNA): TGTGCCAGCAGCCCCACGAACGGACCCGGAGAGCAGTACTTC. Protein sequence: CASSPTNGPGEQYF.